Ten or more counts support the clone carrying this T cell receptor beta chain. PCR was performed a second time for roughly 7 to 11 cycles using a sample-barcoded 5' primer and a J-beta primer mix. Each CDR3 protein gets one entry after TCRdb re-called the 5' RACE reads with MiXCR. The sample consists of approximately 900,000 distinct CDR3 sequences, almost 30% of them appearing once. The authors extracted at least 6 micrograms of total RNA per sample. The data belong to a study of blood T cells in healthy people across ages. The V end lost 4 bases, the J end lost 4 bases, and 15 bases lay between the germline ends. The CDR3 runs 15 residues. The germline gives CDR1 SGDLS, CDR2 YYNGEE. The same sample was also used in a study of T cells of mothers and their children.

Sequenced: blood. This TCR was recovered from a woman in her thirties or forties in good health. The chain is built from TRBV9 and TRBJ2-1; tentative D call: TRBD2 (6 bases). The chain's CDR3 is CASSPWGDQYNEQFF. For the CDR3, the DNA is TGTGCCAGCAGCCCCTGGGGGGACCAATACAATGAGCAGTTCTTC. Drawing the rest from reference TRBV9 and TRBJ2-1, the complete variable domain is DSGVTQTPKHLITATGQRVTLRCSPRSGDLSVYWYQQSLDQGLQFLIQYYNGEERAKGNILERFSAQQFPDLHSELNLSSLELGDSALYFCASSPWGDQYNEQFFGPGTRLTVL.